This is a list of T cell receptor beta chains from one sample in a study of blood T cell repertoires in COVID-19. Libraries were prepared by immunoSEQ multiplex PCR; TCRdb keeps only in-frame clonotypes and omits some of them. The sample shows around 100,000 clones, about 80% of them seen only once. Sequencing was carried out using peripheral blood. The receptors stem from a man aged 65 to 79 with active or convalescent COVID-19. Both conserved end residues are part of each CDR3. The D gene is left open where the match is weak. Rows may omit the clone size; those that give it use once, few, many or a size class.

j_call: TRBJ2-4; d_call: .; clone_size: .; v_call: TRBV7-2; cdr3_nt: TGTGCCAGCAGCCCCAACCGAGCAGGACTAGCCAAAAACATTCAGTACTTC; cdr3_aa: CASSPNRAGLAKNIQYF
j_call: TRBJ2-3; d_call: .; clone_size: .; v_call: TRBV13; cdr3_nt: TGTGCCAGCAGCCCCGGGACAGATACGCAGTATTTT; cdr3_aa: CASSPGTDTQYF
j_call: TRBJ2-7; d_call: TRBD1; clone_size: few; v_call: TRBV5-1; cdr3_nt: TGCGCCAGCAGCTTGAGCCCCGGGACAGGGTTGTCCTACGAGCAGTACTTC; cdr3_aa: CASSLSPGTGLSYEQYF
j_call: TRBJ1-1; d_call: TRBD1; clone_size: medium-sized; v_call: TRBV6-1; cdr3_nt: TGTGCCAGCGGTGAGACAGGGGGCACTGAAGCTTTCTTT; cdr3_aa: CASGETGGTEAFF
j_call: TRBJ1-1; d_call: .; clone_size: .; v_call: TRBV12-3/TRBV12-4; cdr3_nt: TGTGCCAGCTGTAAGGGGTTGAACACTGAAGCTTTCTTT; cdr3_aa: CASCKGLNTEAFF
j_call: TRBJ1-5; d_call: .; clone_size: .; v_call: TRBV6-2/TRBV6-3; cdr3_nt: TGTGCCAGCAGTTCCCGGGGGTTCGGTCAGCCCCAGCATTTT; cdr3_aa: CASSSRGFGQPQHF
j_call: TRBJ2-1; d_call: TRBD2; clone_size: large; v_call: TRBV5-8; cdr3_nt: TGTGCCAGCAGCTTGGCCCCTAGCGGGAACAATGAGCAGTTCTTC; cdr3_aa: CASSLAPSGNNEQFF
j_call: TRBJ1-6; d_call: .; clone_size: .; v_call: TRBV5-8; cdr3_nt: TGTGCCAGCAGCTTGGAGCAGGGGCGAAGTTCACCCCTCCACTTT; cdr3_aa: CASSLEQGRSSPLHF
j_call: TRBJ2-3; d_call: TRBD2; clone_size: .; v_call: TRBV7-2; cdr3_nt: TGTGCCAGCAGCTTATTAACTAGCGGGTACACAGATACGCAGTATTTT; cdr3_aa: CASSLLTSGYTDTQYF
j_call: TRBJ1-2; d_call: .; clone_size: .; v_call: TRBV10-3; cdr3_nt: TGTGCCATCAGTGAAACAGAAAGGGGCTACACCTTC; cdr3_aa: CAISETERGYTF
j_call: TRBJ1-5; d_call: TRBD1; clone_size: .; v_call: TRBV2; cdr3_nt: TGTGCCAGCAGCCTGGGACAGGGTGAACAGCATTTT; cdr3_aa: CASSLGQGEQHF
j_call: TRBJ1-3; d_call: TRBD1; clone_size: .; v_call: TRBV28; cdr3_nt: TGTGCCAGCAGGCTCGGACAGGGGGCAGGGAGCTCTGGAAACACCATATATTTT; cdr3_aa: CASRLGQGAGSSGNTIYF
j_call: TRBJ2-1; d_call: TRBD1; clone_size: .; v_call: TRBV6-5; cdr3_nt: TGTGCCAGCAGTTTCGGGACAGGGGACAATGAGCAGTTCTTC; cdr3_aa: CASSFGTGDNEQFF
j_call: TRBJ2-2; d_call: TRBD2; clone_size: .; v_call: TRBV5-1; cdr3_nt: TGCGCCAGCAGCAAAGGACTAGCGGAGAACACCGGGGAGCTGTTTTTT; cdr3_aa: CASSKGLAENTGELFF
j_call: TRBJ1-5; d_call: TRBD1; clone_size: few; v_call: TRBV9; cdr3_nt: TGTGCCAGCAGCGCGGACGGACAGGCCAATCAGCCCCAGCATTTT; cdr3_aa: CASSADGQANQPQHF
j_call: TRBJ2-7; d_call: .; clone_size: .; v_call: TRBV5-4; cdr3_nt: TGTGCCAGCAGCAGCAAAAGCTATTCCGACGAGCAGTACTTC; cdr3_aa: CASSSKSYSDEQYF